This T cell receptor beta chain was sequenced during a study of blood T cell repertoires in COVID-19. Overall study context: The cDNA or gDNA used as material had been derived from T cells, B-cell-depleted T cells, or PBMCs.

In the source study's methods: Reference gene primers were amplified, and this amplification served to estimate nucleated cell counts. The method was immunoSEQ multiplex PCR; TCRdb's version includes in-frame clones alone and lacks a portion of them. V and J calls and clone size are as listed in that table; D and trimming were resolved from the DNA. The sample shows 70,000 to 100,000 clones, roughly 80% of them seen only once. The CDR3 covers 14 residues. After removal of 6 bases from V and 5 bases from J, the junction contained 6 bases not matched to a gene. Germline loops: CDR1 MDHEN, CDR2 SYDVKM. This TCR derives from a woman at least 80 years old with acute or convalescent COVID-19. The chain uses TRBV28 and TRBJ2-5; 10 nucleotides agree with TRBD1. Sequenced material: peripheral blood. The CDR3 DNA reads TGTGCCAGCAGCCGACAGGGGGCGGAGGAGACCCAGTACTTC. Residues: CASSRQGAEETQYF. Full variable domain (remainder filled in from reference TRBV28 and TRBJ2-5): DVKVTQSSRYLVKRTGEKVFLECVQDMDHENMFWYRQDPGLGLRLIYFSYDVKMKEKGDIPEGYSVSREKKERFSLILESASTNQTSMYLCASSRQGAEETQYFGPGTRLLVL.